The 32 T cell receptor beta chains below were found in one sample sequenced in a study of lung T cells in sarcoidosis with Löfgren's syndrome. TCRdb redid the calling of the reads with MiXCR, one entry per CDR3 protein. Here the sample spans 15,000 to 20,000 distinct CDR3 sequences, 20% to 25% being singletons. What was sequenced was CD4+ T cells from PBMCs. The receptor set was obtained from a human donor with sarcoidosis (Löfgren's syndrome or another form), or a control subject (not recorded which).

This clonotype was recorded at least ten times. The gene calls are TRBV2 and TRBJ2-7, with a possible D match to TRBD2 (6 bases). The CDR3 contains 13 residues. Germline lookup yields CDR1 SNHLY and CDR2 FYNNEI. Trimming removed 3 bases at V and 13 bases at J, with 19 bases between. The chain's CDR3 is CASSDSGVGWVYF. CDR3 in DNA: TGTGCCAGCAGTGATTCGGGGGTCGGTTGGGTATACTTC.

At least ten counts were recorded for this clonotype. This rearrangement joins TRBV28 to TRBJ2-7; 7 bases agree with TRBD1. Losses at the gene ends were 4 bases for V and 2 bases for J; bases not matched to a gene: 8. This CDR3 has 15 amino acids. The germline CDR1 and CDR2 sequences are MDHEN and SYDVKM. Here the CDR3 DNA reads TGTGCCAGCAGTTATCAAGACAGGGCGACCTACGAGCAGTACTTC. This translates into CASSYQDRATYEQYF. Variable domain in full (rest from reference TRBV28 and TRBJ2-7): DVKVTQSSRYLVKRTGEKVFLECVQDMDHENMFWYRQDPGLGLRLIYFSYDVKMKEKGDIPEGYSVSREKKERFSLILESASTNQTSMYLCASSYQDRATYEQYFGPGTRLTVT.

This clonotype showed up just a few times. The genes are TRBV7-9 and TRBJ1-1, with D perhaps matching TRBD1 (6 bases). This CDR3 has 17 amino acids. Deletions cut 1 base from V and 5 bases from J, with 20 bases between. The germline CDR1 and CDR2 sequences are SEHNR and FQNEAQ (reference sequence). The DNA for the CDR3 is TGTGCCAGCAGCTTAGGAGCGAACAGGGCTTTGTTGACTGAAGCTTTCTTT. Its translation: CASSLGANRALLTEAFF.

This clonotype appeared many times. This rearrangement joins TRBV29-1 to TRBJ2-3; TRBD1 aligns across 7 bases. Losses at the gene ends were 4 bases for V and 1 base for J; bases not matched to a gene: 5. CDR1 is SQVTM and CDR2 is ANQGSEA in the germline V gene. CDR3 length: 14 amino acids. The CDR3: CSVGGQPRTDTQYF. Here the CDR3 DNA reads TGCAGCGTTGGGGGACAGCCGCGCACAGATACGCAGTATTTT.

This clonotype has a count of ten or more. This chain joins TRBV7-2 and TRBJ1-1; 10 nucleotides line up with TRBD1. The CDR3 totals 15 residues. The ends lost 5 bases at V and 10 bases at J; junction bases unmatched: 13. The germline V gene encodes CDR1 SGHTA and CDR2 FQGNSA. CDR3 in amino acids: CASSVIPGTGVRAFF. DNA of the CDR3: TGTGCCAGCAGCGTTATCCCCGGGACAGGGGTTCGAGCTTTCTTT.

This clonotype was seen ten or more times. The chain employs TRBV14 and TRBJ2-1, with 8 bases matching TRBD1. The germline CDR1 and CDR2 sequences are SGHDN and FVKESK. V trimming: 2 bases; J trimming: 2 bases; junction bases outside the gene matches: 5. The CDR3 length is 16 residues. The CDR3 protein is CASSQTRQGTYNEQFF. The CDR3 coding sequence is TGTGCCAGCAGCCAAACACGACAGGGGACCTACAATGAGCAGTTCTTC. Using reference TRBV14 and TRBJ2-1 for the parts outside the CDR3, the full variable domain is EAGVTQFPSHSVIEKGQTVTLRCDPISGHDNLYWYRRVMGKEIKFLLHFVKESKQDESGMPNNRFLAERTGGTYSTLKVQPAELEDSGVYFCASSQTRQGTYNEQFFGPGTRLTVL.

This clonotype was detected many times. The chain joins TRBV18 to TRBJ2-3; D is undetermined. Germline CDR1 reads KGHSH; CDR2 reads LQKENI. Trimming took off 6 bases at V and 0 bases at J, with 7 bases between the two ends. There are 13 residues in the CDR3. The CDR3 nucleotides are TGTGCCAGCTCCGGCGACAGCACAGATACGCAGTATTTT. Amino acid sequence: CASSGDSTDTQYF.

This clonotype has ten or more counts. The J gene is TRBJ2-1, the V gene TRBV20-1; 10 bases line up with TRBD2. Germline V gives CDR1 DFQATT, CDR2 SNEGSKA (reference sequence). The CDR3 consists of 14 residues. V lost 3 bases, J lost 9 bases, and 8 bases stayed unmatched. CDR3 bases: TGCAGTGCTAGCCGGACTAGCGGAAGAGGTGAGCAGTTCTTC. Translated: CSASRTSGRGEQFF.

This clonotype was observed at least ten times. The chain links TRBV7-9 to TRBJ2-5; TRBD2 aligns across 7 bases. Trimming removed 2 bases from V and 3 bases from J; junction bases left unmatched: 6. The CDR3 length is 15 residues. Germline V gene data show CDR1 as SEHNR and CDR2 as FQNEAQ (reference sequence). The CDR3 spells CASSLRLAREETQYF. The CDR3 DNA sequence: TGTGCCAGCAGCTTACGACTAGCCCGAGAAGAGACCCAGTACTTC.

This clonotype qualifies as medium-sized. The chain employs TRBV25-1 and TRBJ2-3; D assignment may be TRBD1 or TRBD2 (5 bases each). CDR3 size: 13 residues. Germline CDR1 MGHDK, CDR2 SYGVNS. With 2 bases removed from V and 4 bases from J, the gap between germline ends came to 7 bases. The CDR3: CASSEMGADTQYF. CDR3 DNA: TGTGCCAGCAGTGAAATGGGGGCAGATACGCAGTATTTT.

In this sample, this clonotype is medium-sized. The chain employs TRBV6-1 and TRBJ1-1; D ambiguous. V lost 7 bases, J lost 1 base, and 10 bases lay in between. The CDR3 runs 13 residues. Germline lookup yields CDR1 MNHNS and CDR2 SASEGT. CDR3 in DNA: TGTGCCAGCACCTTTAAACAGAACACTGAAGCTTTCTTT. It yields the protein CASTFKQNTEAFF.

The chain is built from TRBV6-2 or TRBV6-3 and TRBJ2-1; 11 bases map to TRBD1. Trimming removed 8 bases from V and 9 bases from J; junction bases left unmatched: 9. Germline V gene data show CDR1 as MNHEY and CDR2 as SVGEGT. This CDR3 contains 14 residues. In nucleotides, the CDR3 is TGTGCCAGCGGAGGCGGGACAGGGGGTATTGAGCAGTTCTTC. Translated: CASGGGTGGIEQFF.

Of note for this clonotype: A read error may explain this, as a much larger clone is one base away. The V and J genes are TRBV30 and TRBJ1-6; D remains unclear. Looked up from germline, CDR1 is GTSNPN and CDR2 is SVGIG (reference sequence). The CDR3 covers 14 residues. This chain's CDR3 is CAWGVWVQDSPLHF. CDR3 in DNA: TGTGCCTGGGGTGTGTGGGTTCAGGATTCACCCCTCCACTTT.

This clonotype was seen many times. The chain couples TRBV6-1 to TRBJ1-5; the D gene is possibly TRBD1 (5 bases). This CDR3 region has 15 residues. V was cut by 5 bases and J by 4 bases, with 15 bases left in between. CDR1 is MNHNS, CDR2 SASEGT, per germline. The CDR3: CASSFLLRVNQPQHF. The CDR3 DNA sequence: TGTGCCAGCAGTTTCCTCCTCAGGGTTAATCAGCCCCAGCATTTT.

This clonotype appeared many times. The V call is TRBV20-1, the J call TRBJ1-1; the D is unclear. Germline CDR1 reads DFQATT; CDR2 reads SNEGSKA (reference sequence). The CDR3 is 12 amino acids. The ends were cut back, 7 bases at V and 1 base at J, with 10 bases in the middle. For the CDR3, the DNA is TGCAGTGGCTGGACGGGGAACACTGAAGCTTTCTTT. It is translated as CSGWTGNTEAFF.

This clonotype was recorded many times. The chain is built from TRBV12-3 or TRBV12-4 and TRBJ2-3, with 12 bases that match TRBD2. Unmatched junction bases numbered 3, after V lost 2 bases and J lost 9 bases. CDR3 length equals 14 residues. CDR3 amino acids: CASSLRTSGTTQYF. CDR3 DNA sequence: TGTGCCAGCAGTTTACGGACTAGCGGGACAACGCAGTATTTT.

This clonotype showed up many times. The chain couples TRBV7-2 to TRBJ2-2; D is undetermined. Trimming removed 1 base at V and 9 bases at J, with 12 bases between. This CDR3 comprises 14 residues. Germline loops: CDR1 SGHTA, CDR2 FQGNSA. This chain's CDR3 is CASSLEYAGWELFF. CDR3 DNA sequence: TGTGCCAGCAGCTTAGAATACGCCGGGTGGGAGCTGTTTTTT.

This clonotype turned up a few times. The J gene is TRBJ2-1, the V gene TRBV3-1; 8 bases are a match to TRBD1. Germline assignment: CDR1 LGHDT and CDR2 YNNKEL (reference sequence). V was clipped by 4 bases and J by 3 bases; unmatched bases: 11. This CDR3 is built from 17 residues. As DNA, the CDR3 is TGTGCCAGCAGCCGGAAACTCGGACAGGGTGGCTACAATGAGCAGTTCTTC. Its translation is CASSRKLGQGGYNEQFF.

Comments on this clonotype: At one of its ends the junction is not consistent with the germline gene, which may arise from a read error. This chain links TRBV4-1 with TRBJ1-3; no firm D call. The CDR3 covers 15 residues. From germline, CDR1 is MGHRA and CDR2 YSYEKL. The CDR3 sequence: CTGSQDLPSGSTIYF. For the CDR3, the DNA is TGCACCGGCAGCCAAGATCTACCCTCTGGAAGCACCATATATTTT.

In its sample, this clonotype was seen many times. This chain links TRBV12-3 or TRBV12-4 with TRBJ2-4; possibly TRBD1 or TRBD2 for D (5 bases each). Trimming removed 3 bases from V and 8 bases from J, with 8 bases in between. The CDR3 extends over 12 amino acids. CDR3 protein: CASSFGGYIQYF. The DNA of the CDR3 is TGTGCCAGCAGTTTTGGGGGATACATTCAGTACTTC.

About this clonotype: One junction end disagrees with the germline gene, perhaps due to a read error. The chain is built from TRBV6-2 or TRBV6-3 and TRBJ2-2; perhaps TRBD2 as D (5 bases). This CDR3 region has 14 residues. Germline V gene sequence: CDR1 MNHEY, CDR2 SVGEGT. The CDR3: CASSYGENTGELLF. The DNA of the CDR3 is TGTGCCAGCAGTTACGGGGAAAACACCGGGGAGCTGCTTTTT.

This clonotype is medium-sized within its sample. In DNA, the CDR3 is TGCAGTGCCCCGCCCGACAGGGCCTCCTACAATGAGCAGTTCTTC. Amino acids: CSAPPDRASYNEQFF. The V call is TRBV20-1, the J call TRBJ2-1; the match to TRBD1 covers 7 bases. V gave up 6 bases and J gave up 0 bases; unmatched junction bases: 8. Germline CDR1 reads DFQATT; CDR2 reads SNEGSKA (reference sequence). The CDR3 has 15 amino acids.

This chain connects TRBV4-2 to TRBJ1-4; D is perhaps TRBD1 (6 bases). V was trimmed by 3 bases and J by 2 bases, leaving 22 bases between them. CDR1 and CDR2 (germline): LGHNA, YNFKEQ. The CDR3 is 19 amino acids. CDR3 DNA: TGTGCCAGCAGCCATCACTGGGGGCAGGGGAGAACGACTAATGAAAAACTGTTTTTT. This encodes CASSHHWGQGRTTNEKLFF.

This clonotype was recorded only once. A much bigger clone sits one base away, suggesting this may be a read error. The V and J genes are TRBV30 and TRBJ2-1, with D unclear. The CDR3 runs 12 residues. CDR1 is GTSNPN, CDR2 SVGIG, per germline (reference sequence). V was shortened by 2 bases and J by 10 bases, with 12 bases between the two germline ends. Here the CDR3 DNA reads TGTGCCTGGAGTTTGTTGGTCGGCGAGCAGTTCTTC. Translated: CAWSLLVGEQFF.

The chain links TRBV6-2 or TRBV6-3 to TRBJ2-2, with 8 bases matching TRBD1. The CDR3 spans 15 residues. CDR1 MNHEY and CDR2 SVGEGT come from the germline V gene. After removal of 5 bases from V and 6 bases from J, the junction contained 8 bases not matched to a gene. In DNA form, the CDR3 reads TGTGCCAGCAGTGCCGGGACAGGAATCCCCGGGGAGCTGTTTTTT. It codes for CASSAGTGIPGELFF.

There are many counts of this clonotype. This chain connects TRBV20-1 to TRBJ2-5; D may correspond to TRBD1 or TRBD2 (5 bases each). The V end lost 8 bases, the J end lost 5 bases, and 12 bases lay between the germline ends. The CDR3 covers 11 residues. Germline values: CDR1 DFQATT, CDR2 SNEGSKA (reference sequence). The CDR3 protein is CSPVRGETQYF. CDR3 in DNA: TGCAGTCCCGTCCGGGGCGAGACCCAGTACTTC.

This clonotype is medium-sized (0.01 to 0.1%) by share. This chain connects TRBV28 to TRBJ2-1, with 8 bases aligning to TRBD1. The CDR3 consists of 12 residues. The ends lost 3 bases at V and 9 bases at J; junction bases unmatched: 1. The V gene's germline CDR1 is MDHEN and CDR2 SYDVKM. The CDR3 protein is CASSFRGLEQFF. The CDR3 DNA reads TGTGCCAGCAGTTTCAGGGGGCTTGAGCAGTTCTTC.

This clonotype showed up many times. Here the CDR3 DNA reads TGTGCCAGCAGTCCCGACCCTGGACAGGGAACTCAGCCCCAGCATTTT. Translated: CASSPDPGQGTQPQHF. The chain is built from TRBV2 and TRBJ1-5; 8 nucleotides align to TRBD1. The CDR3 is 16 residues long. With 5 bases clipped from V and 6 bases from J, the junction kept 12 bases outside the gene matches. The germline CDR1 and CDR2 sequences are SNHLY and FYNNEI.

This clonotype showed up many times. This chain uses TRBV12-3 or TRBV12-4 with TRBJ2-3; the D call may be TRBD1 or TRBD2 (5 bases each). Between the trimmed V and J ends, which lost 4 bases and 1 base, there was a span of 12 bases. This CDR3 contains 15 residues. The CDR3 sequence: CASSYLVGGTDTQYF. The CDR3 DNA reads TGTGCCAGCAGTTATTTGGTGGGGGGCACAGATACGCAGTATTTT.

The V call is TRBV6-1, the J call TRBJ1-5; 9 bases are a match to TRBD1. The CDR3 sequence is 16 residues long. Germline values: CDR1 MNHNS, CDR2 SASEGT. CDR3 sequence reads: CASGPQNRDRDQPQHF. CDR3 bases: TGTGCTAGCGGTCCACAAAACCGGGACAGGGATCAGCCCCAGCATTTT.

In its sample, this clonotype is medium-sized. The V call is TRBV7-2, the J call TRBJ1-1; 7 bases are shared with TRBD1. CDR3 length: 17 amino acids. Germline CDR1 is SGHTA and CDR2 is FQGNSA. The J segment lost 6 bases and the V segment lost 5 bases, leaving 18 bases of the junction unmatched. CDR3 sequence (DNA): TGTGCCAGCAGCCCCGGCGTGAGGGGGCATGGATACTCTGAAGCTTTCTTT. Amino acid sequence: CASSPGVRGHGYSEAFF.

The chain joins TRBV2 to TRBJ1-2; D gene unclear. This CDR3 contains 14 residues. The germline V gene encodes CDR1 SNHLY and CDR2 FYNNEI. Written as DNA, the CDR3 is TGTGCTGGCAGTGAAGCGCGAAGCCAGTATGGCTACACCTTC. Encoded protein: CAGSEARSQYGYTF.